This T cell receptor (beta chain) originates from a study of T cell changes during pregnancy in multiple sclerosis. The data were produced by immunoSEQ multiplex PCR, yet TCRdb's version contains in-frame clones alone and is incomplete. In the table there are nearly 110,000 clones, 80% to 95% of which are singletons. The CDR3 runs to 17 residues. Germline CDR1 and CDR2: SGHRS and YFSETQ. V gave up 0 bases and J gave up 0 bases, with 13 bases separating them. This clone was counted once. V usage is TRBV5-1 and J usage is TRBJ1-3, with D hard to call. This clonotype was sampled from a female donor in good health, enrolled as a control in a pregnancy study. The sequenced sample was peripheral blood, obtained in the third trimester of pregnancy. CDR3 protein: CASSLDPGMSSGNTIYF. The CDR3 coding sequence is TGCGCCAGCAGCTTGGACCCCGGGATGAGCTCTGGAAACACCATATATTTT. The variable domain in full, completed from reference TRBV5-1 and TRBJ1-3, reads KAGVTQTPRYLIKTRGQQVTLSCSPISGHRSVSWYQQTPGQGLQFLFEYFSETQRNKGNFPGRFSGRQFSNSRSEMNVSTLELGDSALYLCASSLDPGMSSGNTIYFGEGSWLTVV.